This T cell receptor (beta chain) was observed in a study of blood T cell repertoires in COVID-19. Whole-study context: The United States, Italy and Spain supplied acute and convalescent COVID-19 samples. T cells, B-cell-depleted T cells, or PBMCs supplied cDNA or gDNA.

The V gene's germline CDR1 is MNHEY and CDR2 SMNVEV (reference sequence). V was clipped by 10 bases and J by 3 bases, with 22 bases between them. The CDR3 extends over 15 amino acids. In the authors' workflow: Reference gene primer amplification gave estimated nucleated cell counts. Libraries were prepared by immunoSEQ multiplex PCR; TCRdb keeps only in-frame clonotypes and omits some of them. Clone size and V and J calls were adopted from that table, with D and trimming inferred from the DNA. The table includes 45,000 to 65,000 clones, 83% detected once. The gene calls are TRBV27 and TRBJ2-7; TRBD2 is a possible D gene (6 bases). This TCR came from a man in his forties with acute or convalescent COVID-19. Material for sequencing was peripheral blood. In nucleotides, the CDR3 is TGTGCCACCCCCCCTTGGGACTCGGAGCGCTACGAGCAGTACGTC. This gives the protein CATPPWDSERYEQYV.